A selection of T cell receptor beta chains follows, all from one sample in a study of shared clonotypes between healthy human individuals. Clones were sequenced by immunoSEQ multiplex PCR, and TCRdb holds only the in-frame ones, with some missing. The sample holds about 1,800,000 clones, about 95% seen once. Sequencing was performed on naive CD8+ T cells sorted from blood. Source of these receptors: a man aged 18 to 30 in good health. Both conserved end residues are part of each CDR3.

j_call: TRBJ2-3; v_call: TRBV25-1; cdr3_aa: CASSEYGTDTQYF
j_call: TRBJ2-7; v_call: TRBV7-9; cdr3_aa: CASSPQVAGASSYEQYF
j_call: TRBJ2-7; v_call: TRBV7-6; cdr3_aa: CASSLGLSGEVAYEQYF
j_call: TRBJ2-3; v_call: TRBV7-6; cdr3_aa: CASSPLITDTQYF
j_call: TRBJ1-1; v_call: TRBV5-5; cdr3_aa: CASSLGTTGKRSTEAFF
j_call: TRBJ2-3; v_call: TRBV28; cdr3_aa: CASIPQTSTDTQYF
j_call: TRBJ2-1; v_call: TRBV27; cdr3_aa: CASSLTGGFFNEQFF
j_call: TRBJ2-1; v_call: TRBV25-1; cdr3_aa: CASVRESYNEQFF
j_call: TRBJ2-7; v_call: TRBV28; cdr3_aa: CASRLPGQGYEQYF
j_call: TRBJ1-3; v_call: TRBV27; cdr3_aa: CASSPLRGVNTIYF
j_call: TRBJ2-6; v_call: TRBV9; cdr3_aa: CASSVTAGYSGANVLTF
j_call: TRBJ2-7; v_call: TRBV14; cdr3_aa: CASSQVPRVYEQYF
j_call: TRBJ2-7; v_call: TRBV11-2; cdr3_aa: CASSIMTSRGTYEQYF
j_call: TRBJ2-3; v_call: TRBV27; cdr3_aa: CASSPIDSTSTDTQYF